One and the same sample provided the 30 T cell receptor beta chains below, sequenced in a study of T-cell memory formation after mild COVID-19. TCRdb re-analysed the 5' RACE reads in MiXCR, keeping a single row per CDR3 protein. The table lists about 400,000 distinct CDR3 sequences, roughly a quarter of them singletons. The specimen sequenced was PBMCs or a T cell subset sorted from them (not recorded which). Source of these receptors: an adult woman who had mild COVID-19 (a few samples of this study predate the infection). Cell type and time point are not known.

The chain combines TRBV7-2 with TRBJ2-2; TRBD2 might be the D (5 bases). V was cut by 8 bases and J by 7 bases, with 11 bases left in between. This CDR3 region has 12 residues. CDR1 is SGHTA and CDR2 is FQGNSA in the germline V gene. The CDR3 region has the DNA TGTGCCAGCGGAACTAGGATCGGGGAGCTGTTTTTT. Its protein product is CASGTRIGELFF.

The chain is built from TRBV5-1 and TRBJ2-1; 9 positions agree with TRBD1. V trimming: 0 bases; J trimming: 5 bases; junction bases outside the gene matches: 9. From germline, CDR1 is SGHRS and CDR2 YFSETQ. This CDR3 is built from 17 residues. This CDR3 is CASSLGLQGASNNEQFF. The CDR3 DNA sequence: TGCGCCAGCAGCTTGGGTCTACAGGGGGCAAGCAACAATGAGCAGTTCTTC.

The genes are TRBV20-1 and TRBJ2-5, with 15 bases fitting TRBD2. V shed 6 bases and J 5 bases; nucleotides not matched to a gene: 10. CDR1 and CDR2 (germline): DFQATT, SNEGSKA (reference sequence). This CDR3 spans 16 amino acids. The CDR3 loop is CSATGTSGRLRETQYF. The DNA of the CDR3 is TGCAGTGCGACCGGGACTAGCGGGAGGCTTAGGGAGACCCAGTACTTC.

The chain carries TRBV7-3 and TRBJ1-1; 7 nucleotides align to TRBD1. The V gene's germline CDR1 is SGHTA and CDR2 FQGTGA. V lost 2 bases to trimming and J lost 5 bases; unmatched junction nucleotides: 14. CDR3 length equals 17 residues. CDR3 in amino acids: CASSLQSVGAGGTEAFF. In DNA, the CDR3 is TGTGCCAGCAGCTTACAGTCCGTTGGCGCAGGGGGGACTGAAGCTTTCTTT.

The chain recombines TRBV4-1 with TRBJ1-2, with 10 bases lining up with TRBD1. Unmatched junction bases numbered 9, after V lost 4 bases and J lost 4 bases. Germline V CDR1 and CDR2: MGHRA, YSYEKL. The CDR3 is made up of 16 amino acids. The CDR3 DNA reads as TGCGCCAGCAGCCCCTACCGGGACAGGGGTGGCTATGGCTACACCTTC. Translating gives CASSPYRDRGGYGYTF.

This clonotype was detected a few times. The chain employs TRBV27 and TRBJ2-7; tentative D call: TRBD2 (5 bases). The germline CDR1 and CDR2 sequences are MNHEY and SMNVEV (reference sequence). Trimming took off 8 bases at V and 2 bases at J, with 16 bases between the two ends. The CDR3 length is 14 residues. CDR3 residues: CASSDPKRTYEQYF. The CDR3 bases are TGTGCCAGCTCGGATCCTAAGCGGACCTACGAGCAGTACTTC.

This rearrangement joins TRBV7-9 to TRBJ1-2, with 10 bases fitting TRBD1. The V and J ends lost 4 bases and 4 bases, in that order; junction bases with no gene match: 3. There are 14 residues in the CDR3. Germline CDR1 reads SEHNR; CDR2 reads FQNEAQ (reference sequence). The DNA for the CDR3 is TGTGCCAGCAGCTCAGGGACAGGGGTCTATGGCTACACCTTC. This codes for CASSSGTGVYGYTF. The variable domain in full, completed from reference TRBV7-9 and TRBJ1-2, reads DTGVSQNPRHKITKRGQNVTFRCDPISEHNRLYWYRQTLGQGPEFLTYFQNEAQLEKSRLLSDRFSAERPKGSFSTLEIQRTEQGDSAMYLCASSSGTGVYGYTFGSGTRLTVV.

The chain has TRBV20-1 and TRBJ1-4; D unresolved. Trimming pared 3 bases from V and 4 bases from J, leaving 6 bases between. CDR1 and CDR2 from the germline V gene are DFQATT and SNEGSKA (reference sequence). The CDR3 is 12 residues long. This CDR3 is CSASPSNEKLFF. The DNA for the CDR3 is TGCAGTGCTAGTCCCAGTAATGAAAAACTGTTTTTT.

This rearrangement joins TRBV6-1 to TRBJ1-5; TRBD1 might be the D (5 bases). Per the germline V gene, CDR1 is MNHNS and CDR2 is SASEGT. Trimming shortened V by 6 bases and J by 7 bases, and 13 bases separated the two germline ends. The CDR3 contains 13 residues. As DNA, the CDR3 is TGTGCCAGCAGGGGGGGGGGAAGCCAGCCCCAGCATTTT. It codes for CASRGGGSQPQHF.

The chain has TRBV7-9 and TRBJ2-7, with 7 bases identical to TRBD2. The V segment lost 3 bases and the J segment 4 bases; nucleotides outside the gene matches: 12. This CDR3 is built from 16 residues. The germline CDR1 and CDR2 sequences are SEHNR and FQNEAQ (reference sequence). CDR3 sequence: CASSFDSGTRGYEQYF. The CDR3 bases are TGTGCCAGCAGCTTCGATTCCGGGACGCGGGGGTACGAGCAGTACTTC.

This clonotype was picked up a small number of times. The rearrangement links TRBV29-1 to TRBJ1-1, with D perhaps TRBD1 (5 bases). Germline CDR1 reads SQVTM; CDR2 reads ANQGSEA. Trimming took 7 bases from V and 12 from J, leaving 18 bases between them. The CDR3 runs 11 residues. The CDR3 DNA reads TGCAGCGGGAGGCAGGCCGCGGGACCTTTCTTT. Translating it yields CSGRQAAGPFF.

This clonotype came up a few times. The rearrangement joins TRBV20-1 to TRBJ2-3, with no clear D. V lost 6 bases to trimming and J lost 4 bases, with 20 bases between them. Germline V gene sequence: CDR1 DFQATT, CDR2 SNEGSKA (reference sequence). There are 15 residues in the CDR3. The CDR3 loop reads CSAPQRAKLADTQYF. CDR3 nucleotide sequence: TGCAGTGCACCGCAACGGGCGAAATTGGCAGATACGCAGTATTTT.

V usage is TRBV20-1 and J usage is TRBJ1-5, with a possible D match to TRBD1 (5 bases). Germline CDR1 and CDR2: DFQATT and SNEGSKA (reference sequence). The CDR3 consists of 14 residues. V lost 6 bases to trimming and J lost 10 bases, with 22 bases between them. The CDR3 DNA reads TGCAGTGCCGGCCATCCCGGGGGTCTTTACCCCCAGCATTTT. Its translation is CSAGHPGGLYPQHF.

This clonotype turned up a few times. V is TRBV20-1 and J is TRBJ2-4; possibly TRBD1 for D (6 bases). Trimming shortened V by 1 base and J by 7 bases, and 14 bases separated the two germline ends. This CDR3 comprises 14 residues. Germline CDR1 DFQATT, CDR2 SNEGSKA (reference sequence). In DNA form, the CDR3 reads TGCAGTGCTAGAGCGGGGACACGATTTAACATTCAGTACTTC. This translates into CSARAGTRFNIQYF.

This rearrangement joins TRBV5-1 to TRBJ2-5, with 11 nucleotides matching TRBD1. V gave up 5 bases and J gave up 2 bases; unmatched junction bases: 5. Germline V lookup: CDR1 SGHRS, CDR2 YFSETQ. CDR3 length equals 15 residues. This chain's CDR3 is CASSPGQGAQETQYF. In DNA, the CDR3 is TGCGCCAGCAGTCCAGGACAGGGGGCACAAGAGACCCAGTACTTC. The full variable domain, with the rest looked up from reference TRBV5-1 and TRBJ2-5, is KAGVTQTPRYLIKTRGQQVTLSCSPISGHRSVSWYQQTPGQGLQFLFEYFSETQRNKGNFPGRFSGRQFSNSRSEMNVSTLELGDSALYLCASSPGQGAQETQYFGPGTRLLVL.

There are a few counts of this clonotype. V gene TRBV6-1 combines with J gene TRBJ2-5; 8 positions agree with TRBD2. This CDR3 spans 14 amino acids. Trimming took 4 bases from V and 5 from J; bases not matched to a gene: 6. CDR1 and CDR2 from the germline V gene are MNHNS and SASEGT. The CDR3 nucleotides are TGTGCCAGCAGTGCCTCGGGAGGGACGGAGACCCAGTACTTC. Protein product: CASSASGGTETQYF.

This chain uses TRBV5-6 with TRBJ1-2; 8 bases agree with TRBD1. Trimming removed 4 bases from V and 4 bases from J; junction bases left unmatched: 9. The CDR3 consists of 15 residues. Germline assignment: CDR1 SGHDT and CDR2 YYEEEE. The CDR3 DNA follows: TGTGCCAGCAGCCCAGGACAGGGCCAGTTCTATGGCTACACCTTC. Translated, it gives CASSPGQGQFYGYTF.

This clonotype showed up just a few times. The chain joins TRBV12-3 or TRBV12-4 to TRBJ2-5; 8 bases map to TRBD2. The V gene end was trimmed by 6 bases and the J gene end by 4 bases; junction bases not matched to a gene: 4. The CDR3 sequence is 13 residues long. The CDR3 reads CASSGGARETQYF. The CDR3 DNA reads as TGTGCCAGCAGCGGGGGGGCCAGAGAGACCCAGTACTTC.

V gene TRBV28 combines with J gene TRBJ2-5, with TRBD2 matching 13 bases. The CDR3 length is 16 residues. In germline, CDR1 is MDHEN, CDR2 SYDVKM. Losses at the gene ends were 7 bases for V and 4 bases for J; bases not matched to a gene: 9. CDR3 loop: CASKVPGLAGAETQYF. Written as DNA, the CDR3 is TGTGCCAGCAAGGTTCCTGGACTAGCGGGAGCAGAGACCCAGTACTTC.

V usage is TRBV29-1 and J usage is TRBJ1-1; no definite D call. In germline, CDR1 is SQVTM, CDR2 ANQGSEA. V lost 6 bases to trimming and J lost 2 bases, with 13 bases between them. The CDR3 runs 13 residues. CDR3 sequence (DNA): TGCAGCGTACGACCCCCAGGCAACACTGAAGCTTTCTTT. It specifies CSVRPPGNTEAFF.

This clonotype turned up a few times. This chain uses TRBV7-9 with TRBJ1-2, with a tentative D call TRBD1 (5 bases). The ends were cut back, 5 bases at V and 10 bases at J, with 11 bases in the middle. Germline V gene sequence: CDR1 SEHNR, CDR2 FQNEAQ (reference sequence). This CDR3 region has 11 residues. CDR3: CASSQDTDYTF. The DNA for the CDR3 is TGTGCCAGCAGCCAGGACACAGACTACACCTTC.

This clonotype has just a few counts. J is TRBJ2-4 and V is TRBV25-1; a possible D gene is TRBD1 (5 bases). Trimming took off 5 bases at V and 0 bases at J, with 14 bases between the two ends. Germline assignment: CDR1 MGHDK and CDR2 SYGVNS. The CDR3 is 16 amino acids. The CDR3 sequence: CASSPGGALAKNIQYF. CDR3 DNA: TGTGCCAGCAGTCCTGGTGGGGCATTAGCCAAAAACATTCAGTACTTC.

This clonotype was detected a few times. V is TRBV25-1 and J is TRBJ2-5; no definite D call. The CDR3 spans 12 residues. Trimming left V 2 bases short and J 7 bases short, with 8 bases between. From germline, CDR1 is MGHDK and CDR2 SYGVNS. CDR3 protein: CASSEPARTQYF. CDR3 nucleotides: TGTGCCAGCAGTGAACCGGCTCGGACCCAGTACTTC. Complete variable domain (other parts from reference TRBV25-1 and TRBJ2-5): EADIYQTPRYLVIGTGKKITLECSQTMGHDKMYWYQQDPGMELHLIHYSYGVNSTEKGDLSSESTVSRIRTEHFPLTLESARPSHTSQYLCASSEPARTQYFGPGTRLLVL.

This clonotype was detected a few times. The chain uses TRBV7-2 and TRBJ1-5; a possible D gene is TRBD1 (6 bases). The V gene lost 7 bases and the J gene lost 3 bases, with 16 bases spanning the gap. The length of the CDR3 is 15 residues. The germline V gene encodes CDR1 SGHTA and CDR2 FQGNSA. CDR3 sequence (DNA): TGTGCCAGCACCCTAGGGGGGGGGCCCAATCAGCCCCAGCATTTT. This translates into CASTLGGGPNQPQHF.

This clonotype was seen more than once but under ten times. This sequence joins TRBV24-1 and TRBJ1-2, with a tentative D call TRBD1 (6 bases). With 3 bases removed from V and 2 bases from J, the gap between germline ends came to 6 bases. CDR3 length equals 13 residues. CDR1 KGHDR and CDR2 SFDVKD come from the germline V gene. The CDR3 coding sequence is TGTGCCACCAGTGATGACAGGAACTATGGCTACACCTTC. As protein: CATSDDRNYGYTF.

CDR3 coding DNA: TGTGCCAGCAGACTGAACCGGGACAGGGTATTTTTCACTGAAGCTTTCTTT. Amino acids: CASRLNRDRVFFTEAFF. The gene calls are TRBV21-1 and TRBJ1-1; the table's D call TRBD1 went unverified against the DNA. TRBV21-1 is flagged as a pseudogene. The CDR3 totals 17 residues.

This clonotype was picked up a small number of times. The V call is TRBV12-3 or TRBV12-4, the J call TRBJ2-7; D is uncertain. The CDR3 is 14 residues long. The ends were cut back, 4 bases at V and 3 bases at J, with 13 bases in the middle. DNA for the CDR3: TGTGCCAGCAGTTCACCCGACGCTTTCTACGAGCAGTACTTC. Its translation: CASSSPDAFYEQYF.

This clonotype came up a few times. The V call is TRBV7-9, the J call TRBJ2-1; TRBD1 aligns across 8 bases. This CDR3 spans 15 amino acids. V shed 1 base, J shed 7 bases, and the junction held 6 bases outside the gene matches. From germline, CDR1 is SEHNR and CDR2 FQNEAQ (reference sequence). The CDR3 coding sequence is TGTGCCAGCAGCTTAGGGGACAGGAAGCTTAATGAGCAGTTCTTC. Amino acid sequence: CASSLGDRKLNEQFF.

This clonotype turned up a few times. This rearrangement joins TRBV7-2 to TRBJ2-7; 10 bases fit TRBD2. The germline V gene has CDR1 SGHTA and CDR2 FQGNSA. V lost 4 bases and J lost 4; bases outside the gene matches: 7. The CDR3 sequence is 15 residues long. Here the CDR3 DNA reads TGTGCCAGCAGCTCGTCCAGTAGCGGGAGGTACGAGCAGTACTTC. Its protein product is CASSSSSSGRYEQYF.

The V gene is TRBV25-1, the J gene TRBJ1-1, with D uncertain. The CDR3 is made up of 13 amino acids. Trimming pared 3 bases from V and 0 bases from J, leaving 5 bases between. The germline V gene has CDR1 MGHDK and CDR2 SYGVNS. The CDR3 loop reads CASSDDLNTEAFF. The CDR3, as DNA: TGTGCCAGCAGTGATGACTTGAACACTGAAGCTTTCTTT.